This TCR beta chain emerged from a study of control samples from healthy donors and cancer patients. CDR1 is MNHEY and CDR2 is SMNVEV in the germline V gene (reference sequence). V was trimmed by 10 bases and J by 6 bases, leaving 21 bases between them. There are 14 residues in the CDR3. Sequencing used immunoSEQ multiplex PCR; TCRdb keeps in-frame clones, though not all of them. The table lists fewer than 250,000 clones, approximately 91% of them singletons, with approximately 1.8% in the top ten. The TCR originated in a young man in good health. V gene TRBV27 combines with J gene TRBJ2-5, with D perhaps TRBD1 (6 bases). Material for sequencing was blood. The DNA of the CDR3 is TGTGCCACCAGGCTTCGGGGAACAGGGCAGACCCAGTACTTC. This translates into CATRLRGTGQTQYF.